Each of the 23 T cell receptor beta chains below was sequenced from the same sample in a study of regulatory T cells in long-lasting Graves disease. In building TCR beta libraries, iRepertoire HTBI primers were used together with Arm-PCR of CDR3 regions. TCRdb reprocessed the multiplex PCR reads with MiXCR, giving one entry per CDR3 protein. The repertoire includes approximately 480,000 distinct CDR3 sequences, under 20% of them detected once, and approximately 12% sits in the top ten. The time point is: newly diagnosed GD, antithyroid drugs for less than 3 months. TCR sequences were obtained from RNA taken from PBMCs. These data also featured in a second study, about T cells in Graves' hyperthyroidism and ophthalmopathy.

The input for sequencing was peripheral blood mononuclear cells (PBMCs), taken at new diagnosis, from a patient treated with antithyroid drugs. These receptors came from a man aged 40-49 years with Graves disease.

This clonotype was seen at least ten times. The chain carries TRBV2 and TRBJ1-2; 9 nucleotides agree with TRBD1. Trimming cost V 10 bases and J 9 bases; bases outside gene matches: 6. CDR1 and CDR2 (germline): SNHLY, FYNNEI. There are 11 residues in the CDR3. CDR3 residues: CATWTGVRYTF. CDR3 coding DNA: TGTGCCACTTGGACAGGGGTCCGCTACACCTTC. Drawing the rest from reference TRBV2 and TRBJ1-2, the complete variable domain is EPEVTQTPSHQVTQMGQEVILRCVPISNHLYFYWYRQILGQKVEFLVSFYNNEISEKSEIFDDQFSVERPDGSNFTLKIRSTKLEDSAMYFCATWTGVRYTFGSGTRLTVV.

This clonotype was recorded many times. The chain is built from TRBV7-8 and TRBJ2-1; D is ambiguous. The CDR3 length is 14 residues. Germline CDR1 is SGHVS and CDR2 is FQNEAQ. Trimming cost V 7 bases and J 0 bases, with 10 bases left between them. CDR3 coding DNA: TGTGCCAGCACCCTTTCGAGCTCCTACAATGAGCAGTTCTTC. Amino acid sequence: CASTLSSSYNEQFF.

This clonotype has at least ten counts. The CDR3 loop reads CASSLADRGKTQYF. The CDR3 nucleotides read TGCGCCAGCAGCTTAGCAGACAGGGGAAAGACCCAGTACTTC. The chain carries TRBV5-1 and TRBJ2-5, with 8 nucleotides matching TRBD1. Germline trimming cut 2 bases from V and 6 bases from J; bases unmatched to any gene: 6. Germline CDR1 is SGHRS and CDR2 is YFSETQ. CDR3 length equals 14 residues.

A remark on this clonotype: A far larger clone is just one base off, so this is likely a read error. J is TRBJ2-1 and V is TRBV27, with TRBD2 matching over 8 bases. The CDR3 has 17 residues. V dropped 0 bases and J dropped 10; count of bases not matched to a gene: 14. CDR1 and CDR2 (germline): MNHEY, SMNVEV (reference sequence). Written as DNA, the CDR3 is TGTGCCAGCAGTTTATCCGCTCCCAGCGGGAGAGGAGGCGAGCAGTTCTTC. As protein: CASSLSAPSGRGGEQFF.

A remark on this clonotype: This may be a read error: a much more frequent sequence differs by one nucleotide. The conserved final phenylalanine or tryptophan is absent from the CDR3, which likely points to a read error. The chain joins TRBV20-1 to TRBJ2-3, with D perhaps TRBD2 (5 bases). The V end was cut by 1 base, the J end by 11 bases, with 19 bases between. The germline gives CDR1 DFQATT, CDR2 SNEGSKA (reference sequence). There are 14 residues in the CDR3. CDR3 sequence (DNA): TGCAGTGCTAGAGGCACATACCCCGGAGGAGAGCAGTATTCT. This sequence encodes CSARGTYPGGEQYS.

Many counts were recorded for this clonotype. In DNA, the CDR3 is TGTGCCAGCAGCTTAGCTAGCGGGGGAGTCAATGAGCAGTTCTTC. Amino acid sequence: CASSLASGGVNEQFF. The chain employs TRBV7-9 and TRBJ2-1, with 9 nucleotides matching TRBD2. This CDR3 has 15 residues. CDR1 and CDR2 (germline): SEHNR, FQNEAQ (reference sequence). J was trimmed by 6 bases and V by 0 bases; bases with no gene match: 3.

Note on this clonotype: It differs at one base from a far larger clone, so likely a read error. This chain joins TRBV6-4 and TRBJ1-1, with TRBD1 matching over 9 bases. The CDR3 is 14 residues long. From germline, CDR1 is MRHNA and CDR2 SNTAGT. The CDR3 is CASKHGQGNAEAFF. Written as DNA, the CDR3 is TGTGCCAGCAAGCACGGACAGGGGAACGCTGAAGCTTTCTTT.

This clonotype was counted at least ten times. The rearrangement links TRBV3-1 to TRBJ2-7; TRBD1 agrees at 7 bases. V lost 6 bases, J lost 1 base, and 3 bases stayed unmatched. This CDR3 has 13 amino acids. Germline CDR1 reads LGHDT; CDR2 reads YNNKEL (reference sequence). The CDR3: CASSRGQSYEQYF. CDR3 DNA sequence: TGTGCCAGCAGTCGGGGACAGTCCTACGAGCAGTACTTC.

The rearrangement uses TRBV7-6 and TRBJ1-1; 7 bases fit TRBD1. CDR3 length: 14 residues. Germline-derived CDR1 and CDR2 are SGHVS and FNYEAQ. Unmatched junction bases numbered 6, after V lost 5 bases and J lost 3 bases. The CDR3 loop reads CASSPRGPDTEAFF. The DNA for the CDR3 is TGTGCCAGCAGCCCTAGGGGGCCGGACACTGAAGCTTTCTTT.

This clonotype was seen many times. This chain connects TRBV9 to TRBJ2-1; 12 nucleotides agree with TRBD2. The CDR3 is made up of 18 amino acids. The V gene end was trimmed by 2 bases and the J gene end by 6 bases; junction bases not matched to a gene: 12. Looked up from germline, CDR1 is SGDLS and CDR2 is YYNGEE. The CDR3, as DNA: TGTGCCAGCAGCGTCGAACCTAGCGGGAGGGATTGGAGCAATGAGCAGTTCTTC. Amino acids: CASSVEPSGRDWSNEQFF.

At least ten counts were recorded for this clonotype. The rearrangement uses TRBV29-1 and TRBJ2-7; D not certain. V was shortened by 7 bases and J by 3 bases, with 10 bases between the two germline ends. The CDR3 spans 11 residues. Germline values: CDR1 SQVTM, CDR2 ANQGSEA. In nucleotides, the CDR3 is TGCAGCGCTACGATCAACTACGAGCAGTACTTC. This translates into CSATINYEQYF.

This clonotype was counted at least ten times. V and J are TRBV28 and TRBJ2-4, with 9 bases aligning to TRBD2. The CDR3 runs to 17 residues. With 0 bases clipped from V and 3 bases from J, the junction kept 6 bases outside the gene matches. Germline-derived CDR1 and CDR2 are MDHEN and SYDVKM. CDR3 nucleotide sequence: TGTGCCAGCAGTTTATGGGCTAGCGGGACCAACAAAAACATTCAGTACTTC. As protein: CASSLWASGTNKNIQYF.

V gene TRBV18 combines with J gene TRBJ2-7, with 7 bases matching TRBD2. This CDR3 comprises 14 residues. Germline CDR1 reads KGHSH; CDR2 reads LQKENI. V lost 3 bases to trimming and J lost 3 bases; unmatched junction nucleotides: 5. CDR3 in DNA: TGTGCCAGCTCACCGCGGCGGGAGCTCTACGAGCAGTACTTC. This encodes CASSPRRELYEQYF. Drawing the rest from reference TRBV18 and TRBJ2-7, the complete variable domain is NAGVMQNPRHLVRRRGQEARLRCSPMKGHSHVYWYRQLPEEGLKFMVYLQKENIIDESGMPKERFSAEFPKEGPSILRIQQVVRGDSAAYFCASSPRRELYEQYFGPGTRLTVT.

There are many counts of this clonotype. The chain joins TRBV2 to TRBJ2-7; D is possibly TRBD1 (6 bases). This CDR3 is 16 amino acids long. CDR1 and CDR2 (germline): SNHLY, FYNNEI. Trimming removed 2 bases at V and 7 bases at J, with 21 bases between. In DNA form, the CDR3 reads TGTGCCAGCAGTGAACCCAGGGGACGCCGGATGGGGGAGCAGTACTTC. It encodes CASSEPRGRRMGEQYF.

This clonotype appeared many times. The chain employs TRBV11-3 and TRBJ1-3; a possible D gene is TRBD1 (5 bases). CDR3 length equals 12 residues. V lost 11 bases and J 1 base, leaving 9 bases between the germline ends. Germline V lookup: CDR1 SGHNT, CDR2 YENEEA. The CDR3: CASQGSGNTIYF. The CDR3 nucleotides are TGTGCCTCCCAGGGATCTGGAAACACCATATATTTT.

The chain is built from TRBV19 and TRBJ2-2; the match to TRBD2 covers 7 bases. The V and J ends lost 7 bases and 5 bases, in that order; junction bases with no gene match: 10. Germline V gives CDR1 LNHDA, CDR2 SQIVND (reference sequence). The CDR3 length is 15 residues. The DNA of the CDR3 is TGTGCCAGTACCCCCACAACTAGCGCAACCGGGGAGCTGTTTTTT. Translation: CASTPTTSATGELFF.

This clonotype was seen at least ten times. The chain has TRBV28 and TRBJ2-7; 7 bases map to TRBD1. Trimming removed 5 bases from V and 0 bases from J; junction bases left unmatched: 10. The CDR3 spans 16 residues. Germline V gene sequence: CDR1 MDHEN, CDR2 SYDVKM. The CDR3 is CASSISSTGSSYEQYF. CDR3 nucleotide sequence: TGTGCCAGCAGTATATCCTCGACAGGGAGCTCCTACGAGCAGTACTTC.

This clonotype turned up a few times. V usage is TRBV20-1 and J usage is TRBJ2-2; 12 bases are a match to TRBD2. The CDR3 runs to 16 residues. Germline loops: CDR1 DFQATT, CDR2 SNEGSKA (reference sequence). After removal of 2 bases from V and 5 bases from J, the junction contained 6 bases not matched to a gene. The CDR3 DNA is TGCAGTGCTAGACTAGCGGGAGGGCCGGGGACCGGGGAGCTGTTTTTT. This encodes CSARLAGGPGTGELFF.

This clonotype was detected ten times or more. The chain joins TRBV11-2 to TRBJ2-1; the D call may be TRBD1 or TRBD2 (5 bases each). The length of the CDR3 is 15 residues. The V end was cut by 1 base, the J end by 5 bases, with 12 bases between. The germline V gene encodes CDR1 SGHAT and CDR2 FQNNGV. CDR3 nucleotide sequence: TGTGCCAGCAGCTTAGTCGGGGACCCTAACAATGAGCAGTTCTTC. Translation gives CASSLVGDPNNEQFF. The whole variable domain, filled in from reference TRBV11-2 and TRBJ2-1, reads EAGVAQSPRYKIIEKRQSVAFWCNPISGHATLYWYQQILGQGPKLLIQFQNNGVVDDSQLPKDRFSAERLKGVDSTLKIQPAKLEDSAVYLCASSLVGDPNNEQFFGPGTRLTVL.

The chain combines TRBV19 with TRBJ2-7, with D possibly being TRBD1 (5 bases). The germline V and J ends were trimmed by 4 bases and 2 bases, with 9 bases remaining between them. In germline, CDR1 is LNHDA, CDR2 SQIVND (reference sequence). This CDR3 has 13 amino acids. For the CDR3, the DNA is TGTGCCAGTAGTAAACAGGATACCTACGAGCAGTACTTC. Translated: CASSKQDTYEQYF.

This clonotype was picked up many times. J is TRBJ2-1 and V is TRBV18; 10 positions agree with TRBD2. The ends lost 3 bases at V and 5 bases at J; junction bases unmatched: 4. The germline V gene encodes CDR1 KGHSH and CDR2 LQKENI. The CDR3 sequence is 15 residues long. The CDR3 region has the DNA TGTGCCAGCTCACCCTCCCTAGCGGGAGACAATGAGCAGTTCTTC. Its protein product is CASSPSLAGDNEQFF.

This clonotype was counted ten times or more. V usage is TRBV6-5 and J usage is TRBJ2-7; no clear D. Germline V gene sequence: CDR1 MNHEY, CDR2 SVGAGI. V gave up 0 bases and J gave up 2 bases, with 11 bases separating them. This CDR3 comprises 15 residues. CDR3 nucleotides: TGTGCCAGCAGTTACTCAAGGGTTACGGCCTACGAGCAGTACTTC. Protein product: CASSYSRVTAYEQYF.

As for this clonotype: With a far larger clone one base away, a read error is the likely cause. This rearrangement joins TRBV2 to TRBJ2-7; weak D call: TRBD2 (6 bases). The germline CDR1 and CDR2 sequences are SNHLY and FYNNEI. This CDR3 spans 14 amino acids. V shed 6 bases and J shed 4 bases, with 16 bases lying between them. The CDR3, as DNA: TGTGCCAGCAGCTTAAGGCGGGATAAGTACGAGCAGTACTTC. Its translation is CASSLRRDKYEQYF.